The TCR beta chain described here comes from a study of blood T cells in healthy people across ages. Study conclusions and caveats: Expanded clonotype changes were possibly confounded by unknown donor CMV status.

There were healthy Caucasian individuals from Russia, aged 6 to 90, serving as donors. Germline CDR1 and CDR2: SQVTM and ANQGSEA. Trimming took 6 bases from V and 3 from J, leaving 9 bases between them. The CDR3 is made up of 12 amino acids. This clonotype was seen many times. The target antigen is unknown. Primers used in a second PCR of roughly 6 to 11 cycles were a sample-barcoded 5' primer and a J-beta primer mix. Each CDR3 protein gets one entry after TCRdb re-called the 5' RACE reads with MiXCR. Counted here are 1.5 million to 2 million distinct CDR3 sequences, 28% occurring once; the ten biggest clones make up roughly 8.2%.

The J gene is TRBJ1-5, the V gene TRBV29-1, with D possibly being TRBD1 (5 bases). The receptor's source is a woman aged 30 to 39 in good health. The sequencing sample was made of blood. CDR3 nucleotide sequence: TGCAGCGTGTCAGGGCACAATCAGCCCCAGCATTTT. Translating it yields CSVSGHNQPQHF.